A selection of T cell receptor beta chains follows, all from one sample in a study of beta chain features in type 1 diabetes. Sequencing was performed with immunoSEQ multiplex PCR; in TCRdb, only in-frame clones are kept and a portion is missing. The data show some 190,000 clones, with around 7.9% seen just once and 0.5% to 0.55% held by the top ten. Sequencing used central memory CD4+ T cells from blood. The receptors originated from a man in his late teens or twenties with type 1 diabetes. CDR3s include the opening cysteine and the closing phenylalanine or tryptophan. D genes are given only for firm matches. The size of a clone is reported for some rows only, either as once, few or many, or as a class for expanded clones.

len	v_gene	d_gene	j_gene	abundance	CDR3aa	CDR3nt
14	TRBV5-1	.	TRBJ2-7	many	CASSLETGSYEQYF	TGCGCCAGCAGCTTGGAGACGGGATCCTACGAGCAGTACTTC
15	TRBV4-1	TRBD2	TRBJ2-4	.	CASSQGRAGENIQYF	TGCGCCAGCAGCCAGGGGAGGGCCGGGGAAAACATTCAGTACTTC
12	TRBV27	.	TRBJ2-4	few	CASSSDRDIQYF	TGTGCCAGCTCCTCAGACAGAGACATTCAGTACTTC
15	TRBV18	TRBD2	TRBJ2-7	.	CASSPRSGSGDEQYF	TGTGCCAGCTCACCACGGAGCGGGAGTGGCGACGAGCAGTACTTC
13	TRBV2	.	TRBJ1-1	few	CASSVSGNTEAFF	TGTGCCAGCAGTGTATCGGGGAACACTGAAGCTTTCTTT
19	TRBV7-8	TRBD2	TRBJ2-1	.	CASSPPRRLAGSRRNEQFF	TGTGCCAGCAGCCCACCACGGAGACTAGCGGGCTCCCGAAGGAATGAGCAGTTCTTC
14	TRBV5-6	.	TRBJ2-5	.	CASSLRGGAETQYF	TGTGCCAGCAGCTTACGGGGAGGAGCAGAGACCCAGTACTTC
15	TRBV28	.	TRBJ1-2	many	CASISFRVSFYGYTF	TGTGCCAGCATCTCCTTTCGGGTCTCCTTCTATGGCTACACCTTC
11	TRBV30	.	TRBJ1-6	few	CAPGFYSPLHF	TGTGCCCCGGGGTTTTATTCACCCCTCCACTTT
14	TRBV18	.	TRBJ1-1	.	CASSPSMGDTEAFF	TGTGCCAGCTCACCCTCAATGGGAGACACTGAAGCTTTCTTT
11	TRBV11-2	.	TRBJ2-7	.	CASSSYYEQYF	TGTGCCAGCAGCTCCTACTACGAGCAGTACTTC
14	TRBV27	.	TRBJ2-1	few	CASSLFGGGNEQFF	TGTGCCAGCAGTTTATTCGGGGGTGGGAATGAGCAGTTCTTC
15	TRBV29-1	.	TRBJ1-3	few	CSVAGGQGVGNTIYF	TGCAGCGTTGCAGGAGGGCAGGGTGTTGGAAACACCATATATTTT
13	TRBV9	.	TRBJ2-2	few	CASSARMVGELFF	TGTGCCAGCAGCGCTAGGATGGTCGGGGAGCTGTTTTTT
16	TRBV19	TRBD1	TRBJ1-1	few	CASDRGLGTANTEAFF	TGTGCCAGCGACAGGGGGCTGGGGACGGCTAACACTGAAGCTTTCTTT
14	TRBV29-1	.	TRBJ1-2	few	CSALPQGLGYGYTF	TGCAGCGCCCTCCCCCAGGGACTGGGCTATGGCTACACCTTC
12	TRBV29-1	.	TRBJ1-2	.	CSVVAGDYGYTF	TGCAGCGTTGTGGCAGGGGACTATGGCTACACCTTC
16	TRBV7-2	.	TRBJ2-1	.	CASSSFQGGTYNEQFF	TGTGCCAGCAGCTCTTTCCAGGGGGGAACCTACAATGAGCAGTTCTTC
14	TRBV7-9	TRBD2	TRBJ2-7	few	CASSLELAPYEQYF	TGTGCCAGCAGCTTAGAACTAGCGCCGTACGAGCAGTACTTC
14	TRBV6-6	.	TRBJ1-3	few	CASSYGTSGNTIYF	TGTGCCAGCAGTTACGGGACATCTGGAAACACCATATATTTT
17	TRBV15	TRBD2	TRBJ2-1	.	CATSREAGGPFHNEQFF	TGTGCCACCAGCAGAGAAGCGGGAGGGCCTTTCCACAATGAGCAGTTCTTC
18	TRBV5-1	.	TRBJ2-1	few	CASSPPFWDLSSYNEQFF	TGCGCCAGCAGCCCCCCGTTCTGGGACTTGAGCTCCTACAATGAGCAGTTCTTC
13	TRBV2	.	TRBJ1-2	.	CATQGSSFYGYTF	TGTGCCACCCAGGGGTCCTCCTTCTATGGCTACACCTTC
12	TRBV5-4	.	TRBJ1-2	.	CASSLAQYGYTF	TGTGCCAGCAGCTTGGCACAATATGGCTACACCTTC